A single T cell receptor beta chain is shown here with its context. Study processing details: Estimates of nucleated cell counts were drawn from the amplification of reference gene primers. The protocol was immunoSEQ multiplex PCR, while the TCRdb copy is restricted to in-frame clones and leaves out a portion. The DNA gave D and trimming, while V, J and clone size come from that table. Seen here are roughly 270,000 clones, nearly 90% observed once, and the top ten hold 9% to 9.5%. The CDR3 has 15 amino acids. Trimming took 0 bases from V and 5 from J, leaving 10 bases between them. Germline CDR1 is SGHAT and CDR2 is FQNNGV. The data were taken from a study of blood T cell repertoires in COVID-19. Whole-study context: Acute and convalescent COVID-19 samples came from the United States, Italy and Spain. T cells, B-cell-depleted T cells, or PBMCs supplied cDNA or gDNA.

The sequence came from a man between 18 and 29 years old with active or convalescent COVID-19. The sample comprised peripheral blood. This chain uses TRBV11-2 with TRBJ2-2, with D perhaps TRBD2 (5 bases). The CDR3: CASSLEAGGTGELFF. CDR3 DNA: TGTGCCAGCAGCTTAGAGGCAGGCGGGACCGGGGAGCTGTTTTTT.